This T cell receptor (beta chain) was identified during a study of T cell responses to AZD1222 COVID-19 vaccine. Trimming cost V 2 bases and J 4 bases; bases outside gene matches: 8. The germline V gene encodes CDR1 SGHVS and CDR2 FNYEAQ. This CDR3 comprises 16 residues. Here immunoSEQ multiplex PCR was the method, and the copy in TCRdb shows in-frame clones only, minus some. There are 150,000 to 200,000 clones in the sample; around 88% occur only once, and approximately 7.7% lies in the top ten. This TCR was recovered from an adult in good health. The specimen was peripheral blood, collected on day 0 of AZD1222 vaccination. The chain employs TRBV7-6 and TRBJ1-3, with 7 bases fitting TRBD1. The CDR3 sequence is CASSLTSQGGGNTIYF. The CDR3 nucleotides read TGTGCCAGCAGCTTAACGTCTCAGGGGGGCGGAAACACCATATATTTT.